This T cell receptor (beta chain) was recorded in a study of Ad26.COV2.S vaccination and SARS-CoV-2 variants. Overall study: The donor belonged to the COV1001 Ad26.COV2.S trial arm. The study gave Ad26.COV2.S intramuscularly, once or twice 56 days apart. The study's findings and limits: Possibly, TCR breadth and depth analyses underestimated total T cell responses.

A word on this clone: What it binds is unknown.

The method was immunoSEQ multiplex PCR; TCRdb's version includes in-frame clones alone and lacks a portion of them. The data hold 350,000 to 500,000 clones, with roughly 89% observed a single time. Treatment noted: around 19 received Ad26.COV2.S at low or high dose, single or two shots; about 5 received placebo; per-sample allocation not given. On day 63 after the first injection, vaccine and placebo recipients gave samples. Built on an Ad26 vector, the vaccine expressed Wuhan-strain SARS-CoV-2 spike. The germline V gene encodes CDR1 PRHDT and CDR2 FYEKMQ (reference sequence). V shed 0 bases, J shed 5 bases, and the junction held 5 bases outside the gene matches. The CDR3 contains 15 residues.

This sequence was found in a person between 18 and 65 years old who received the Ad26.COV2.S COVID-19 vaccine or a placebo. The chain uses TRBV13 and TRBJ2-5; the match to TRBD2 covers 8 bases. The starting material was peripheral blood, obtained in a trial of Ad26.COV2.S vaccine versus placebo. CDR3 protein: CASSLGVAGYETQYF. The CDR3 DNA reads TGTGCCAGCAGCTTAGGGGTAGCGGGATATGAGACCCAGTACTTC.